One T cell receptor (beta chain) is described in this entry. The protocol was immunoSEQ multiplex PCR, while the TCRdb copy is restricted to in-frame clones and leaves out a portion. The sample has about 120,000 clones, 85% to 90% seen once. The CDR3 has 15 amino acids. Germline values: CDR1 SGHNT, CDR2 YENEEA. V lost 4 bases to trimming and J lost 2 bases, with 15 bases between them. The sample comes from a study of control samples from healthy donors and cancer patients. Source material: PBMCs. The chain combines TRBV11-3 with TRBJ2-7; TRBD1 might be the D (6 bases). The sequence derives from a woman aged 55 to 70 with lung cancer. CDR3 residues: CASSSRTDRTYEQYF. In nucleotides, the CDR3 is TGTGCCAGCAGCTCCAGGACAGATAGAACCTACGAGCAGTACTTC. Full variable domain (outside the CDR3, taken from reference TRBV11-3 and TRBJ2-7): EAGVVQSPRYKIIEKKQPVAFWCNPISGHNTLYWYLQNLGQGPELLIRYENEEAVDDSQLPKDRFSAERLKGVDSTLKIQPAELGDSAVYLCASSSRTDRTYEQYFGPGTRLTVT.